This T cell receptor beta chain originates from a study of CD8 T cells in ankylosing spondylitis. General study results and limits: Past research had described some motif variants in reactive arthritis synovial fluid and blood. Among TCR beta sequences, a motif of eight highly homologous variants appeared characteristic of ankylosing spondylitis blood. Researchers reportedly found disease-linked clones significantly enriched in matched ankylosing spondylitis synovial fluid.

This clonotype was seen ten or more times. Its specificity is unknown. This CDR3 is built from 13 residues. The germline gives CDR1 MGHDK, CDR2 SYGVNS. Trimming shortened V by 1 base and J by 8 bases, and 11 bases separated the two germline ends. MiXCR, run by TCRdb on the 5' RACE reads, gives a single entry per CDR3 protein. The data hold about 140,000 distinct CDR3 sequences, with roughly 8.3% observed a single time. The sequence came from a male donor with ankylosing spondylitis. The V gene is TRBV25-1, the J gene TRBJ1-1; D possibly corresponds to TRBD1 (6 bases). Sample: synovial fluid, either unsorted or a sorted T cell fraction (not recorded which). For the CDR3, the DNA is TGTGCCAGCAGTGAATTTATAGGGACAGAAGCTTTCTTT. Translated, it gives CASSEFIGTEAFF.